A single sample is the source of the 11 T cell receptor beta chains below, sequenced in a study of blood T cell repertoires in COVID-19. Repertoires were generated with immunoSEQ multiplex PCR, while TCRdb's copy carries only in-frame clones and drops some. This sample has 250,000 to 300,000 clones, with 89% found just once. The sequencing input was PBMCs or T cells enriched from blood (not recorded which). The receptors originated from a woman in her forties who had recovered from COVID-19.

This clone appeared once. The V gene is TRBV6-5, the J gene TRBJ1-2; weak D call: TRBD1 (5 bases). Germline CDR1 is MNHEY and CDR2 is SVGAGI. The CDR3 contains 14 residues. The V end lost 8 bases, the J end lost 7 bases, and 20 bases lay between the germline ends. CDR3 nucleotides: TGTGCCAGCCTCCGGGCCGCGGGACTAGGTGGCTACACCTTC. This sequence encodes CASLRAAGLGGYTF.

The chain recombines TRBV19 with TRBJ1-2, with a tentative D call TRBD1 (5 bases). The CDR3 spans 14 residues. Germline CDR1 and CDR2: LNHDA and SQIVND (reference sequence). Trimming took off 3 bases at V and 5 bases at J, with 13 bases between the two ends. In nucleotides, the CDR3 is TGTGCCAGTAGTATCGCGGGGCTGGAGTATGGCTACACCTTC. Translating gives CASSIAGLEYGYTF. The full variable domain, in which reference TRBV19 and TRBJ1-2 provide the parts outside the CDR3, is DGGITQSPKYLFRKEGQNVTLSCEQNLNHDAMYWYRQDPGQGLRLIYYSQIVNDFQKGDIAEGYSVSREKKESFPLTVTSAQKNPTAFYLCASSIAGLEYGYTFGSGTRLTVV.

The chain is built from TRBV7-9 and TRBJ1-4, with TRBD1 matching over 7 bases. The ends lost 4 bases at V and 8 bases at J; junction bases unmatched: 10. This CDR3 has 15 residues. The germline gives CDR1 SEHNR, CDR2 FQNEAQ (reference sequence). Written as DNA, the CDR3 is TGTGCCAGCAGCTCTTACAGGGGTAGGGCAGAAAAACTGTTTTTT. Residues: CASSSYRGRAEKLFF.

The rearrangement uses TRBV3-1 (or the pseudogene TRBV3-2) and TRBJ2-7, with no clear D. V shed 0 bases and J shed 2 bases, with 14 bases lying between them. The CDR3 runs to 16 residues. Germline CDR1 LGHDT, CDR2 YNNKEL (reference sequence). The CDR3 DNA sequence: TGTGCCAGCAGCCAAGACTTCCGGGTTATGACCTACGAGCAGTACTTC. Residues: CASSQDFRVMTYEQYF.

The chain has TRBV7-9 and TRBJ1-1; tentatively, D is TRBD1 (6 bases). Germline V lookup: CDR1 SEHNR, CDR2 FQNEAQ (reference sequence). The length of the CDR3 is 15 residues. V lost 3 bases, J lost 4 bases, and 15 bases lay in between. CDR3 sequence: CASSFYNQGTTEAFF. CDR3 nucleotide sequence: TGTGCCAGCAGCTTTTACAACCAGGGGACCACTGAAGCTTTCTTT.

The V and J genes are TRBV5-1 and TRBJ1-1; TRBD1 matches at 7 bases. Germline CDR1 reads SGHRS; CDR2 reads YFSETQ. The CDR3 runs 15 residues. The V segment lost 3 bases and the J segment 3 bases; nucleotides outside the gene matches: 8. The DNA for the CDR3 is TGCGCCAGCAGCTCGCAACCGGGACAGCACACTGAAGCTTTCTTT. It codes for CASSSQPGQHTEAFF.

The chain has TRBV5-1 and TRBJ1-2; the D is unclear. Germline CDR1 and CDR2: SGHRS and YFSETQ. CDR3 length: 15 amino acids. Trimming removed 0 bases from V and 4 bases from J, with 13 bases in between. The CDR3 region has the DNA TGCGCCAGCAGCTTGGTGGTCAGTTCCTCCTATGGCTACACCTTC. Its protein is CASSLVVSSSYGYTF.

The gene calls are TRBV5-4 and TRBJ1-1; D is perhaps TRBD1 (5 bases). Looked up from germline, CDR1 is SGHNT and CDR2 is YYREEE (reference sequence). V was trimmed by 4 bases and J by 3 bases, leaving 22 bases between them. The CDR3 is made up of 17 amino acids. CDR3 residues: CASSVGLGVNSHTEAFF. In DNA, the CDR3 is TGTGCCAGCAGCGTAGGCCTAGGGGTCAATTCCCACACTGAAGCTTTCTTT.

The genes are TRBV2 and TRBJ1-1; no clear D. The CDR3 is made up of 14 amino acids. CDR1 is SNHLY and CDR2 is FYNNEI in the germline V gene. V lost 2 bases and J lost 0, with 7 bases in between. CDR3 protein: CASSETDLNTEAFF. In DNA, the CDR3 is TGTGCCAGCAGTGAAACCGACTTGAACACTGAAGCTTTCTTT.

V and J are TRBV19 and TRBJ1-1, with D perhaps TRBD1 (6 bases). Trimming left V 1 base short and J 2 bases short, with 8 bases between. The V gene's germline CDR1 is LNHDA and CDR2 SQIVND (reference sequence). This CDR3 has 14 residues. The CDR3 DNA reads as TGTGCCAGTAGTATAGCGGGACACAACACTGAAGCTTTCTTT. Translation: CASSIAGHNTEAFF.

This clone was seen a few times. The chain is built from TRBV2 and TRBJ1-5, with TRBD1 matching 9 bases. The V segment lost 5 bases and the J segment 6 bases; nucleotides outside the gene matches: 5. This CDR3 comprises 14 residues. Germline loops: CDR1 SNHLY, CDR2 FYNNEI. The CDR3 DNA sequence: TGTGCCAGCAGTAGAACAGGGGGCGCTCAGCCCCAGCATTTT. This translates into CASSRTGGAQPQHF.